The clone carrying this TCR beta chain was observed once. The antigen is unknown. The data were obtained in a study of cytomegalovirus exposure and HLA in healthy donors. The primer mix had 60 Vbeta and 13 Jbeta primers. The protocol was immunoSEQ multiplex PCR, while the TCRdb copy is restricted to in-frame clones and leaves out a portion. Found here are about 150,000 clones, around 80% of them singletons; the top ten hold about 2.3%. Study results and limitations: High specificity and sensitivity for cytomegalovirus status were reported for the classifier. Presence/absence analyses supposed approximately even sequencing depth among donors. Previous analysis showed most TCR beta V segments were productive about 90% or about 30% of the time. The study put 150 to 200 TCR beta chains on its list as cytomegalovirus-associated.

Input material: PBMCs. The sequence was obtained from a male donor in good health and CMV-seronegative.

CDR3 residues: CASSLGGSSGSPETQYF. The DNA of the CDR3 is TGTGCCAGCAGCCTAGGGGGGTCTAGCGGGTCCCCAGAGACCCAGTACTTC. This rearrangement joins TRBV11-2 to TRBJ2-5; 8 bases map to TRBD2. V shed 5 bases, J shed 4 bases, and the junction held 15 bases outside the gene matches. The CDR3 length is 17 residues. CDR1 and CDR2 from the germline V gene are SGHAT and FQNNGV.